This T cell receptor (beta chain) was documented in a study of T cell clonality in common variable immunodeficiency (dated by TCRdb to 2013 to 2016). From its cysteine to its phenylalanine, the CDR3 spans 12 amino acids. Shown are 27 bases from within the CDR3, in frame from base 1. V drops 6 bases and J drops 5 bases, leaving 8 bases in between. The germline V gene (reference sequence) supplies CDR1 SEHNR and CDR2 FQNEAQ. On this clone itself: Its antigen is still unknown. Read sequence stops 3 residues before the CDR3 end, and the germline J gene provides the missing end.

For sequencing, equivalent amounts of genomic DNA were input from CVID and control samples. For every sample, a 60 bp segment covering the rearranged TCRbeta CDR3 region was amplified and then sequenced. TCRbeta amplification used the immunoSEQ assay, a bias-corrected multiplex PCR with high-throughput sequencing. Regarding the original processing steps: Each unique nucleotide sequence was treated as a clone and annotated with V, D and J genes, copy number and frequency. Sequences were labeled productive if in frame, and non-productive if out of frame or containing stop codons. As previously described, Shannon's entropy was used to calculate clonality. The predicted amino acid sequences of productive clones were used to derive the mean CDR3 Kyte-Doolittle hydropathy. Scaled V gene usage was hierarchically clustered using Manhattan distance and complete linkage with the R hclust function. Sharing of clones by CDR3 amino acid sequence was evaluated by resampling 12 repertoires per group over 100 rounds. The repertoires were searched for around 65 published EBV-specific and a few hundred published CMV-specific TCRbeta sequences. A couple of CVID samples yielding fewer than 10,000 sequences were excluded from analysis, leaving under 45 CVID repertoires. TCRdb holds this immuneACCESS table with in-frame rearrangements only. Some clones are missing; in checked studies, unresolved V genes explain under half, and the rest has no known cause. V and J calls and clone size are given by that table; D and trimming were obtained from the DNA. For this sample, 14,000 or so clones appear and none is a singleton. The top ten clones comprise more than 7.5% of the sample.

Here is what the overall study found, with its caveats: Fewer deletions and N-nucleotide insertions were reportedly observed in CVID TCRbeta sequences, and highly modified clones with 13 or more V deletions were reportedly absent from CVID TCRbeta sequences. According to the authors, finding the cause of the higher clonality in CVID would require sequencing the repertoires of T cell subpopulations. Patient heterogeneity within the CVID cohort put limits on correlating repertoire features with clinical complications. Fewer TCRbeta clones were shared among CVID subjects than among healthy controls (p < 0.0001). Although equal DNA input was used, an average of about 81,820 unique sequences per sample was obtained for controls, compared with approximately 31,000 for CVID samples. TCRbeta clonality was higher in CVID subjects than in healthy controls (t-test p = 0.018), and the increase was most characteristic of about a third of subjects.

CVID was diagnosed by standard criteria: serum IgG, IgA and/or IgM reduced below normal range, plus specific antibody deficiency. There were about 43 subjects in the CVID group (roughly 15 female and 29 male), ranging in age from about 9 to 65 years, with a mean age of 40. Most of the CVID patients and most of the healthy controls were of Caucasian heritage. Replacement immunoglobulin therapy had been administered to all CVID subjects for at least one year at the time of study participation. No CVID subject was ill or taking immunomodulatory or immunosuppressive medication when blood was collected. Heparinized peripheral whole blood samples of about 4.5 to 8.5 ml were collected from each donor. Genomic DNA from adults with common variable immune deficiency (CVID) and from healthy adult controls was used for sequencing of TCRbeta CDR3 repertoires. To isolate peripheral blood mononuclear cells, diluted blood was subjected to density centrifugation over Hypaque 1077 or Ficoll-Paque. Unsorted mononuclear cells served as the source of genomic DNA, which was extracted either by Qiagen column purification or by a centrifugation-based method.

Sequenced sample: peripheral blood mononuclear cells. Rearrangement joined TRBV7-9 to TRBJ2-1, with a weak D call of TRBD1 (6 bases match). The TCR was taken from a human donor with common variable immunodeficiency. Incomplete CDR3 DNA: TGTGCCAGCAGTCGGACAGACAATGAG. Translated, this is CASSRTDNE. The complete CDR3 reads CASSRTDNEQFF.